The 6 T cell receptor beta chains given below trace back to one sample, sequenced in a study of shared clonotypes between healthy human individuals. TCRdb's table, derived via immunoSEQ multiplex PCR, lists solely in-frame clones and lacks some. This sample yields 850,000 to 1,100,000 clones, of which roughly 80% are seen a single time; roughly 0.83% belongs to the top ten. Sequencing was performed on memory CD4+ T cells from PBMCs. The sample's subset: CD45RA-negative fraction. The receptors here all came from a man younger than 35 in good health. Some clones in this sample may be carry-over from other donors' samples.

The CDR3 coding sequence is TGTGCCAGCAGTGATATGGACAGGAGCCAAGAGACCCAGTACTTC. Protein product: CASSDMDRSQETQYF. The chain carries TRBV25-1 and TRBJ2-5, with 7 bases fitting TRBD1. CDR1 and CDR2 from the germline V gene are MGHDK and SYGVNS. V trimming: 3 bases; J trimming: 1 base; junction bases outside the gene matches: 5. This CDR3 contains 15 residues.

The gene calls are TRBV2 and TRBJ1-3; TRBD1 agrees at 8 bases. After removal of 5 bases from V and 0 bases from J, the junction contained 3 bases not matched to a gene. This CDR3 has 15 amino acids. CDR1 and CDR2 (germline): SNHLY, FYNNEI. CDR3 coding DNA: TGTGCCAGCAGTCGGGACAGGCTCTCTGGAAACACCATATATTTT. This sequence encodes CASSRDRLSGNTIYF.

The rearrangement joins TRBV9 to TRBJ2-1; TRBD1 or TRBD2 may be the D gene (5 bases each). V lost 4 bases, J lost 9 bases, and 17 bases lay in between. The CDR3 loop spans 14 amino acids. Germline values: CDR1 SGDLS, CDR2 YYNGEE. The CDR3 nucleotides read TGTGCCAGCAGCCCCCGGGGCGGCAGTGCTGAGCAGTTCTTC. Residues: CASSPRGGSAEQFF.

As regards this clone: This could be a read error, since a much larger clone is one nucleotide away. This sequence joins TRBV4-1 and TRBJ1-2; 8 positions match TRBD1. The CDR3 sequence is 15 residues long. From germline, CDR1 is MGHRA and CDR2 YSYEKL. V lost 4 bases to trimming and J lost 1 base; unmatched junction nucleotides: 5. CDR3 coding DNA: TGCGCCAGCAGCCTCCGGACAGGGTATAACTATGGCTACACCTTC. This encodes CASSLRTGYNYGYTF.

The rearrangement uses TRBV18 and TRBJ2-1, with D uncertain. V dropped 2 bases and J dropped 4 bases, with 6 bases sitting between them. The CDR3 has 13 residues. CDR1 KGHSH and CDR2 LQKENI come from the germline V gene. For the CDR3, the DNA is TGTGCCAGCTCACCAGCCCTTTACAATGAGCAGTTCTTC. Amino acid sequence: CASSPALYNEQFF.

The chain couples TRBV7-9 to TRBJ1-5; D might be TRBD1 (5 bases). CDR1 is SEHNR and CDR2 is FQNEAQ in the germline V gene (reference sequence). The CDR3 totals 16 residues. V was shortened by 2 bases and J by 3 bases, with 14 bases between the two germline ends. DNA of the CDR3: TGTGCCAGCAGCTTACGTCAGGGAAGGAACAATCAGCCCCAGCATTTT. Its protein product is CASSLRQGRNNQPQHF.